This TCR beta chain was profiled in a study of radiation and T cells in renal cell carcinoma. This sample's time point: baseline pretreatment blood. Treatment of the sample: 15 Gy SBRT to primary tumor, nephrectomy 4 weeks later. This renal cell carcinoma was of the clear cell type. On this clone itself: One end of the junction fails to match germline, which may point to a read error.

This table comes from immunoSEQ multiplex PCR, and its TCRdb copy is limited to in-frame clones, with some not included. The repertoire holds some 140,000 clones, with around nine tenths as singletons. The TCR comes from a woman aged 45-65 years with renal cell carcinoma. The material was blood, obtained from a patient whose treatment included radiotherapy and nephrectomy.

In DNA, the CDR3 is TGTGCCAGCAGCTCAACAGAGACAGGGGGCGGGTTGGACTTC. Translated: CASSSTETGGGLDF. This chain joins TRBV7-9 and TRBJ2-7; 10 bases agree with TRBD1. The CDR3 sequence is 14 residues long. Germline lookup yields CDR1 SEHNR and CDR2 FQNEAQ (reference sequence).